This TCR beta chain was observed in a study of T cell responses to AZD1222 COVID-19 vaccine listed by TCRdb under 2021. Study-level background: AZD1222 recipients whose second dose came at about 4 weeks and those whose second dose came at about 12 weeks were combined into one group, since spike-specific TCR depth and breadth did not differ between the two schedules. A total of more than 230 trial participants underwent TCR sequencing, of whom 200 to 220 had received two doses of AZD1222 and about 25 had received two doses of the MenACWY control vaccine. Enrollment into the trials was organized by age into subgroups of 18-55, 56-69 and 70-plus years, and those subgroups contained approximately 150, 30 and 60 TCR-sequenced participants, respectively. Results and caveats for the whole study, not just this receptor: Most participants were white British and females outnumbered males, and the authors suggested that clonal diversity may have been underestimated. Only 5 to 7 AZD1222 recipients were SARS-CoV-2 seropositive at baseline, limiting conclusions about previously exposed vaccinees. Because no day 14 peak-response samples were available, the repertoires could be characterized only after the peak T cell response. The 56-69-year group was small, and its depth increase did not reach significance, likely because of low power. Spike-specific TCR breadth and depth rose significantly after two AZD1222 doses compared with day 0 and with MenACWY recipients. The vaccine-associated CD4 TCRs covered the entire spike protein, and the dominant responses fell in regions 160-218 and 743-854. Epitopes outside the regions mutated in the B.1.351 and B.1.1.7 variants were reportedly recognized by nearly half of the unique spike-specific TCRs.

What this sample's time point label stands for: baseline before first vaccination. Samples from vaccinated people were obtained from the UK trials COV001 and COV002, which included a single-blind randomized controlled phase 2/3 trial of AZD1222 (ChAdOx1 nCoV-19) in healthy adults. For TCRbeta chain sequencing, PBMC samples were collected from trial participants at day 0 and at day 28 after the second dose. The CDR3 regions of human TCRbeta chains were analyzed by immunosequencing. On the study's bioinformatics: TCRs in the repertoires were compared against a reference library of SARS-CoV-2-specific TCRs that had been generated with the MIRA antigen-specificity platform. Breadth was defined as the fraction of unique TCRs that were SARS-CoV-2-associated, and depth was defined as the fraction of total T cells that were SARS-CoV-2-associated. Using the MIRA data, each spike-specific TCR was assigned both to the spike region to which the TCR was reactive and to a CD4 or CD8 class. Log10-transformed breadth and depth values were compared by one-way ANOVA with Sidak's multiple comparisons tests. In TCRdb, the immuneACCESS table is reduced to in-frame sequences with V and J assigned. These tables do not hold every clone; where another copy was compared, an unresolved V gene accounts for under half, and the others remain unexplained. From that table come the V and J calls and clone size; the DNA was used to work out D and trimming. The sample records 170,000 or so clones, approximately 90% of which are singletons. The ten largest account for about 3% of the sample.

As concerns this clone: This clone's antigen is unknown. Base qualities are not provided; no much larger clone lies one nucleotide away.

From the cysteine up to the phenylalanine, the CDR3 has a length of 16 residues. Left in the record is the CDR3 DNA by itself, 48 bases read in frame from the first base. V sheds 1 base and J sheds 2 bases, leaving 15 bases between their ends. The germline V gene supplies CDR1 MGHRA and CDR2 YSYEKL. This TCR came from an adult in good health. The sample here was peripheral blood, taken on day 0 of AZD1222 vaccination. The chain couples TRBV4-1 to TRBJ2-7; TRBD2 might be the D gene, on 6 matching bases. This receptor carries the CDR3 CASSQVPGDSAYEQYF. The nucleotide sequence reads TGCGCCAGCAGCCAAGTGCCGGGAGACAGCGCCTACGAGCAGTACTTC.